A selection of T cell receptor beta chains follows, all from one sample in a study of blood T cell repertoires in COVID-19. TCRdb keeps only in-frame clones here, not all; method: immunoSEQ multiplex PCR. The sample includes a few hundred thousand clones, roughly 90% of them seen just once. The sample consisted of PBMCs or T cells enriched from blood (not recorded which). The receptors come from a man younger than 30 with acute COVID-19. Both conserved end residues are part of each CDR3. D genes are given only for firm matches. Clone size is stated in some rows and not others, as once, few, many or a class when expanded.

j_call d_call clone_size v_call cdr3_nt cdr3_aa
TRBJ2-1 TRBD1 NA TRBV28 TGTGCCAGCAAATACCGGGACAGGGAGGTTAATGAGCAGTTCTTC CASKYRDREVNEQFF
TRBJ1-1 NA few TRBV19 TGTGCCAGTAGTTCTCGGGGGGCATCTGAAGCTTTCTTT CASSSRGASEAFF
TRBJ1-4 NA NA TRBV19 TGTGCCAGCAAGCGGGAGGCATCGGAAGAAAAACTGTTTTTT CASKREASEEKLFF
TRBJ2-2 NA NA TRBV18 TGTGCCAGCTCACCACCCTTACTAATTCGGGACACCGGGGAGCTGTTTTTT CASSPPLLIRDTGELFF
TRBJ1-2 NA medium-sized TRBV24-1 TGTGCCACCAGGGGCCAAAACCAAAATGGCTACACCTTC CATRGQNQNGYTF
TRBJ2-1 TRBD2 once TRBV12-3/TRBV12-4 TGTGCCAGCAGGACTAGCGGGAAGGTTGAGCAGTTCTTC CASRTSGKVEQFF
TRBJ1-5 NA NA TRBV28 TGTGCCAGCAGTTTGAGCCAGGGTATCTATAGCAATCAGCCCCAGCATTTT CASSLSQGIYSNQPQHF
TRBJ1-1 TRBD1 NA TRBV19 TGTGCCAGTAGTACAACGGGACAGCCGAACACTGAAGCTTTCTTT CASSTTGQPNTEAFF
TRBJ1-2 NA NA TRBV5-8 TGTGCCAGCAGGGCTGAAGGAGAGTATGGCTACACCTTC CASRAEGEYGYTF
TRBJ1-1 NA NA TRBV28 TGTGCCAGCAGGGGCGGGAGATTTGAAGCTTTCTTT CASRGGRFEAFF
TRBJ2-7 TRBD1 once TRBV10-1 TGCGCCAGCAGTGAGTCTAAGGGGGCCATCTACGAGCAGTACTTC CASSESKGAIYEQYF
TRBJ1-2 TRBD1 NA TRBV5-1 TGCGCCAGCAGCTCGGACAGGGAAGGCTACACCTTC CASSSDREGYTF
TRBJ2-3 TRBD1 NA TRBV7-3 TGTGCCAGCAGCCCCACCGGGACAGGTGGTGATACGCAGTATTTT CASSPTGTGGDTQYF
TRBJ2-1 NA NA TRBV7-9 TGTGCCAGCAGCTCGAGGACGGGGTCCGTTTCCTACAATGAGCAGTTCTTC CASSSRTGSVSYNEQFF
TRBJ1-5 TRBD1 NA TRBV27 TGTGCCAGCAGTTCCGGGACAGGGGTTCAGCCCCAGCATTTT CASSSGTGVQPQHF
TRBJ2-7 NA NA TRBV30 TGTGCCTGGAGTGTAGAACAGGGAGCAAGCGAGCAGTACTTC CAWSVEQGASEQYF
TRBJ1-3 NA NA TRBV9 TGTGCCAGCAGCGTAGAGCTTGAAGTAACTGGAAACACCATATATTTT CASSVELEVTGNTIYF
TRBJ1-1 NA once TRBV30 TGTGCCTGGAGACCACCGGGAGTTGGCCTGAACACTGAAGCTTTCTTT CAWRPPGVGLNTEAFF
TRBJ2-7 TRBD2 NA TRBV2 TGTGCCAGCACAGGGGGACTAGCGGAGTCTTACGAGCAGTACTTC CASTGGLAESYEQYF
TRBJ2-1 NA NA TRBV5-1 TGCGCCAGCAGCTTCCGGGATAGCAGCGATGAGCAGTTCTTC CASSFRDSSDEQFF
TRBJ2-7 NA NA TRBV9 TGTGCCAGCAGCACAGGTGGACCCTCCTACGAGCAGTACTTC CASSTGGPSYEQYF
TRBJ2-3 NA NA TRBV7-2 TGTGCCAGCAGCTTGGGCCTGAACACAGATACGCAGTATTTT CASSLGLNTDTQYF
TRBJ2-2 NA once TRBV4-3 TGCGCCAGCAGCCTCGGATACGGGACACCTAACACCGGGGAGCTGTTTTTT CASSLGYGTPNTGELFF
TRBJ2-4 NA NA TRBV5-4 TGTGCCAGCAGCTCCCCGGAGGGGGGGGGAGTCATTCAGTACTTC CASSSPEGGGVIQYF
TRBJ2-1 TRBD2 NA TRBV28 TGTGCCAGCAGTCGGACTAGCGGGAGGTTTAATGAGCAGTTCTTC CASSRTSGRFNEQFF
TRBJ2-3 TRBD1 once TRBV28 TGTGCCAGCAGTTCCCGGGACAGGGGAACAGATACGCAGTATTTT CASSSRDRGTDTQYF
TRBJ1-3 NA NA TRBV30 TGTGCCTGGGATAGCGCTGGGGAAAACACCATATATTTT CAWDSAGENTIYF
TRBJ2-2 TRBD2 NA TRBV9 TGTGCCAGCAGCGGGACTAGCGCGAACACCGGGGAGCTGTTTTTT CASSGTSANTGELFF
TRBJ1-1 NA NA TRBV25-1 TGTGCCAGCAGCGACGCACAGACTAAAGCTTTCTTT CASSDAQTKAFF
TRBJ2-5 NA once TRBV24-1 TGTGCCACCAGTGAGCCAGGGGCGGAGACCCAGTACTTC CATSEPGAETQYF
TRBJ2-7 NA NA TRBV6-2/TRBV6-3 TGTGCCAGCAGCCAGCGGGCTTACGAGCAGTACTTC CASSQRAYEQYF